The 2 T cell receptor beta chains below all came from one sample that was sequenced in a study of blood T cell repertoires in COVID-19. Repertoires were generated with immunoSEQ multiplex PCR, while TCRdb's copy carries only in-frame clones and drops some. The top ten clones hold roughly 0.25% of a sample with hundreds of thousands of clones, more than 80% of them seen once. The specimen sequenced was peripheral blood. These TCRs come from a woman in her late teens or twenties with acute or convalescent COVID-19.

The chain uses TRBV6-5 and TRBJ1-4; 7 bases are shared with TRBD1. CDR1 MNHEY and CDR2 SVGAGI come from the germline V gene. The V gene end was trimmed by 8 bases and the J gene end by 8 bases; junction bases not matched to a gene: 8. The CDR3 is 13 residues long. CDR3 DNA sequence: TGTGCCAGCGGGGAGACAGGGTGGGAAAAACTGTTTTTT. This sequence encodes CASGETGWEKLFF.

V and J are TRBV1 and TRBJ1-1; the table's D gene call, TRBD1, was not cross checked with the DNA. TRBV1 is a pseudogene segment. CDR3 length: 15 amino acids. CDR3: CTSSHTQGGNTEAFF. In DNA form, the CDR3 reads TGCACCAGCAGCCACACGCAGGGCGGGAACACTGAAGCTTTCTTT.